What follows are 18 T cell receptor beta chains derived from one specimen sequenced in a study of shared clonotypes between healthy human individuals. The table came from immunoSEQ multiplex PCR; TCRdb's copy has only in-frame clones and leaves some out. The sample records some 2.1 million clones, 90% to 95% being singletons. The material sequenced was naive CD4+ T cells sorted from blood. The subset here: CD45RA+ positively selected. Receptor source: a man aged 18 to 30 in good health.

The gene calls are TRBV6-1 and TRBJ2-7; the D is unclear. CDR1 and CDR2 from the germline V gene are MNHNS and SASEGT. The V end was cut by 5 bases, the J end by 0 bases, with 14 bases between. This CDR3 is 15 amino acids long. The CDR3 DNA sequence: TGTGCCAGCAGTAAGGGCCCGGAAAGCTCCTACGAGCAGTACTTC. It specifies CASSKGPESSYEQYF.

The V gene is TRBV27, the J gene TRBJ2-7; 9 nucleotides match TRBD1. CDR3 length: 16 residues. CDR1 is MNHEY, CDR2 SMNVEV, per germline (reference sequence). The trim removed 3 bases at V and 2 bases at J, leaving 8 bases unmatched. The CDR3 nucleotides are TGTGCCAGCAGTTTGGGACCCGGACAGGGGACCTACGAGCAGTACTTC. Translation: CASSLGPGQGTYEQYF.

This clone occurred once. The chain combines TRBV2 with TRBJ2-1; TRBD1 matches at 10 bases. This CDR3 spans 14 amino acids. CDR1 is SNHLY and CDR2 is FYNNEI in the germline V gene. Trimming took 10 bases from V and 3 from J; bases not matched to a gene: 6. CDR3 region: CANTRDRGYNEQFF. CDR3 nucleotides: TGTGCCAACACCCGGGACAGGGGCTACAATGAGCAGTTCTTC. Complete variable domain (other parts from reference TRBV2 and TRBJ2-1): EPEVTQTPSHQVTQMGQEVILRCVPISNHLYFYWYRQILGQKVEFLVSFYNNEISEKSEIFDDQFSVERPDGSNFTLKIRSTKLEDSAMYFCANTRDRGYNEQFFGPGTRLTVL.

This clone showed up just once. The rearrangement uses TRBV5-1 and TRBJ2-1; maybe TRBD2 (5 bases). This CDR3 has 17 residues. V was cut by 2 bases and J by 5 bases, with 20 bases left in between. Germline CDR1 and CDR2: SGHRS and YFSETQ. This chain's CDR3 is CASSFSIGLAQDNEQFF. In DNA, the CDR3 is TGCGCCAGCAGCTTCTCAATTGGACTCGCTCAGGACAATGAGCAGTTCTTC.

This chain joins TRBV4-3 and TRBJ2-5, with 9 bases fitting TRBD2. Trimming cost V 0 bases and J 9 bases; bases outside gene matches: 14. Germline V gives CDR1 LGHNA, CDR2 YSLEER. The CDR3 sequence is 17 residues long. CDR3 nucleotide sequence: TGCGCCAGCAGCCAAGAAATTGCGGCTAGCGGGATTCGGCCCCAGTACTTC. Amino acids: CASSQEIAASGIRPQYF.

The CDR3 loop is CASSDVGGPPYGYTF. DNA of the CDR3: TGTGCCAGCAGTGATGTAGGGGGGCCCCCCTATGGCTACACCTTC. The chain recombines TRBV6-1 with TRBJ1-2; weak D call: TRBD1 (6 bases). V was cut by 3 bases and J by 4 bases, with 15 bases left in between. This CDR3 comprises 15 residues. CDR1 is MNHNS and CDR2 is SASEGT in the germline V gene.

This chain joins TRBV2 and TRBJ2-2; tentatively, D is TRBD1 (6 bases). The germline V gene has CDR1 SNHLY and CDR2 FYNNEI. The CDR3 spans 15 residues. Trimming pared 4 bases from V and 8 bases from J, leaving 17 bases between. CDR3 sequence reads: CASSARDTGSGELFF. The CDR3 DNA is TGTGCCAGCAGTGCCCGGGACACGGGTTCTGGGGAGCTGTTTTTT.

The chain recombines TRBV10-3 with TRBJ1-6, with D perhaps matching TRBD1 (6 bases). The CDR3 has 13 amino acids. The germline CDR1 and CDR2 sequences are ENHRY and SYGVKD. V was trimmed by 4 bases and J by 6 bases, leaving 7 bases between them. As DNA, the CDR3 is TGTGCCATCAGTGGGGGGGCTAATTCACCCCTCCACTTT. Its protein product is CAISGGANSPLHF.

The gene calls are TRBV6-5 and TRBJ1-2; possible D gene TRBD1, 6 bases. V was shortened by 7 bases and J by 1 base, with 13 bases between the two germline ends. The length of the CDR3 is 14 residues. CDR1 and CDR2 from the germline V gene are MNHEY and SVGAGI. CDR3 nucleotides: TGTGCCAGCACAAGGACAGTAAATAACTATGGCTACACCTTC. Residues: CASTRTVNNYGYTF.

This clone was recorded once. This sequence joins TRBV10-3 and TRBJ2-5; 14 bases fit TRBD2. Germline CDR1 and CDR2: ENHRY and SYGVKD. Losses at the gene ends were 6 bases for V and 5 bases for J; bases not matched to a gene: 5. CDR3 length equals 15 residues. The CDR3 DNA follows: TGTGCCATCAGAGAGACTAGCGGGGGGGGCGAGACCCAGTACTTC. This translates into CAIRETSGGGETQYF.

This chain joins TRBV18 and TRBJ1-1, with D hard to call. The V and J ends lost 1 base and 1 base respectively, with 10 bases between them. The CDR3 is 15 residues long. Germline CDR1 and CDR2: KGHSH and LQKENI. DNA of the CDR3: TGTGCCAGCTCACCACAGTTCGGGGAGAACACTGAAGCTTTCTTT. Translating it yields CASSPQFGENTEAFF.

The chain combines TRBV2 with TRBJ2-1; 9 nucleotides align to TRBD2. CDR3 size: 13 residues. Germline V lookup: CDR1 SNHLY, CDR2 FYNNEI. V dropped 4 bases and J dropped 9; count of bases not matched to a gene: 4. The CDR3 DNA reads TGTGCCAGCAGTGTAGCGGGAGTAACTGAGCAGTTCTTC. As protein: CASSVAGVTEQFF.

The V and J genes are TRBV7-2 and TRBJ1-6; 9 positions agree with TRBD1. CDR1 is SGHTA and CDR2 is FQGNSA in the germline V gene. CDR3 length: 17 residues. J lost 4 bases, V lost 6 bases, and 10 bases had no gene match. The CDR3 DNA follows: TGTGCCAGCAGAAGTCCGGGACAGGGCTTGTATAATTCACCCCTCCACTTT. Translation: CASRSPGQGLYNSPLHF. Drawing the rest from reference TRBV7-2 and TRBJ1-6, the complete variable domain is GAGVSQSPSNKVTEKGKDVELRCDPISGHTALYWYRQSLGQGLEFLIYFQGNSAPDKSGLPSDRFSAERTGGSVSTLTIQRTQQEDSAVYLCASRSPGQGLYNSPLHFGNGTRLTVT.

This clone appeared a single time. The J gene is TRBJ1-6, the V gene TRBV5-4, with a weak D call TRBD1 (6 bases). Germline V gene data show CDR1 as SGHNT and CDR2 as YYREEE (reference sequence). V gave up 1 base and J gave up 7 bases, with 12 bases separating them. CDR3 size: 15 residues. CDR3 in amino acids: CASSLSGTLNSPLHF. In nucleotides, the CDR3 is TGTGCCAGCAGCTTGTCCGGGACACTGAATTCACCCCTCCACTTT.

The chain recombines TRBV6-1 with TRBJ2-1; tentatively, D is TRBD1 (6 bases). V lost 5 bases and J lost 7, with 9 bases in between. The CDR3 is 12 residues long. Germline V gene data show CDR1 as MNHNS and CDR2 as SASEGT. The CDR3 protein is CASSTQGNEQFF. DNA of the CDR3: TGTGCCAGCAGTACACAGGGTAATGAGCAGTTCTTC.

J is TRBJ2-7 and V is TRBV2; D unresolved. With 0 bases removed from V and 5 bases from J, the gap between germline ends came to 11 bases. Germline CDR1 reads SNHLY; CDR2 reads FYNNEI. The CDR3 has 14 amino acids. The CDR3 spells CASSEAWSGNEQYF. In DNA form, the CDR3 reads TGTGCCAGCAGTGAAGCTTGGTCTGGAAACGAGCAGTACTTC.

Concerning this clone: The same CDR3 arises from other DNA sequences in this sample as well. The chain couples TRBV10-3 to TRBJ1-1; TRBD1 agrees at 8 bases. The CDR3 loop spans 13 amino acids. Losses at the gene ends were 6 bases for V and 5 bases for J; bases not matched to a gene: 5. Germline V gene data show CDR1 as ENHRY and CDR2 as SYGVKD. The CDR3 sequence is CAISRTGSTEAFF. Written as DNA, the CDR3 is TGTGCCATCAGCCGGACAGGGAGTACTGAAGCTTTCTTT.

This chain uses TRBV30 with TRBJ2-5; D is unresolved. Looked up from germline, CDR1 is GTSNPN and CDR2 is SVGIG (reference sequence). The CDR3 contains 12 residues. Between the trimmed V and J ends, which lost 4 bases and 5 bases, there was a span of 11 bases. CDR3 DNA sequence: TGTGCCTGGATGAAAGCTCGGGAGACCCAGTACTTC. Residues: CAWMKARETQYF.